The 8 T cell receptor beta chains in this list originate from one sample, sequenced in a study of T cells in localized non-small cell lung cancer. Assay used: immunoSEQ multiplex PCR; TCRdb lists only in-frame clones, some missing. This table has around 70,000 clones, about 86% appearing once. This specimen was peripheral blood, taken before any cancer treatment. The receptors were sampled from an older male donor with stage III squamous cell lung carcinoma.

This chain uses TRBV7-2 with TRBJ2-7, with D possibly matching TRBD1 (5 bases). This CDR3 has 13 amino acids. V was trimmed by 1 base and J by 6 bases, leaving 10 bases between them. The germline V gene encodes CDR1 SGHTA and CDR2 FQGNSA. CDR3 amino acids: CASSLEVRAEQYF. In DNA, the CDR3 is TGTGCCAGCAGCTTAGAAGTCAGGGCCGAGCAGTACTTC.

The chain couples TRBV11-2 to TRBJ1-6; 7 bases are shared with TRBD1. The CDR3 spans 14 residues. Germline V gene data show CDR1 as SGHAT and CDR2 as FQNNGV. The V gene end was trimmed by 3 bases and the J gene end by 7 bases; junction bases not matched to a gene: 3. CDR3 amino acids: CASSFRGRNSPLHF. The CDR3 bases are TGTGCCAGCAGCTTTAGGGGGCGAAATTCACCCCTCCACTTT.

The chain employs TRBV5-4 and TRBJ2-3; possible D gene TRBD2, 5 bases. CDR3 length: 14 residues. In germline, CDR1 is SGHNT, CDR2 YYREEE (reference sequence). The germline V and J ends were trimmed by 2 bases and 6 bases, with 13 bases remaining between them. The CDR3 DNA follows: TGTGCCAGCAGCTTAAGAGGGAACTGGGATACGCAGTATTTT. Its translation: CASSLRGNWDTQYF.

The rearrangement joins TRBV2 to TRBJ1-2; D is undetermined. Looked up from germline, CDR1 is SNHLY and CDR2 is FYNNEI. Deletions cut 3 bases from V and 2 bases from J, with 4 bases between. This CDR3 has 12 amino acids. In nucleotides, the CDR3 is TGTGCCAGCAGTGATAGCAACTATGGCTACACCTTC. Encoded protein: CASSDSNYGYTF.

The chain has TRBV2 and TRBJ1-4, with D tentatively TRBD1 (5 bases). Germline-derived CDR1 and CDR2 are SNHLY and FYNNEI. The length of the CDR3 is 12 residues. Trimming stripped 3 bases from V and 10 bases from J, with 9 bases between. Written as DNA, the CDR3 is TGTGCCAGCAGTGAGGGGGTTGGAAAACTGTTTTTT. The encoded protein is CASSEGVGKLFF.

This chain joins TRBV19 and TRBJ1-4; tentatively, D is TRBD1 (5 bases). Germline V gene lookup returns CDR1 LNHDA and CDR2 SQIVND (reference sequence). The CDR3 spans 16 residues. V lost 7 bases, J lost 5 bases, and 20 bases lay in between. The CDR3 loop is CASTLGGVRGNEKLFF. In DNA, the CDR3 is TGTGCCAGTACCCTCGGCGGGGTGAGGGGAAATGAAAAACTGTTTTTT. Full variable domain (outside the CDR3, taken from reference TRBV19 and TRBJ1-4): DGGITQSPKYLFRKEGQNVTLSCEQNLNHDAMYWYRQDPGQGLRLIYYSQIVNDFQKGDIAEGYSVSREKKESFPLTVTSAQKNPTAFYLCASTLGGVRGNEKLFFGSGTQLSVL.

The chain is built from TRBV27 and TRBJ2-6, with D perhaps TRBD2 (6 bases). The CDR3 is 14 residues long. With 5 bases removed from V and 2 bases from J, the gap between germline ends came to 7 bases. Germline V gene data show CDR1 as MNHEY and CDR2 as SMNVEV (reference sequence). This CDR3 is CASSAGPGANVLTF. As DNA, the CDR3 is TGTGCCAGCAGTGCGGGACCTGGGGCCAACGTCCTGACTTTC.

The V and J genes are TRBV6-5 and TRBJ1-1; TRBD1 might be the D (5 bases). The CDR3 is 14 amino acids. In germline, CDR1 is MNHEY, CDR2 SVGAGI. V lost 0 bases to trimming and J lost 4 bases, with 9 bases between them. CDR3 in DNA: TGTGCCAGCAGTTACTCTACCGGGGGCACTGAAGCTTTCTTT. This gives the protein CASSYSTGGTEAFF.